This is a list of T cell receptor beta chains from one sample in a study of blood T cell repertoires in COVID-19. Using immunoSEQ multiplex PCR, the repertoire was profiled, and TCRdb retains in-frame clones only, with some absent. The repertoire holds some 130,000 clones, with approximately 88% as singletons. Sample: peripheral blood. The receptor set was obtained from a middle-aged man with acute or convalescent COVID-19. The CDR3 runs from the conserved cysteine through the conserved F or W. Fields, in order: D gene, J gene, clone size, V gene, CDR3 protein, CDR3 DNA. A D gene is named only where the DNA matches it firmly. Size is omitted from some rows. Given values are once, few, many or a class for expanded clones.

d_call: -
j_call: TRBJ1-1
clone_size: -
v_call: TRBV28
cdr3_aa: CASSFSGRHTEAFF
cdr3_nt: TGTGCCAGCAGTTTTAGCGGGCGGCACACTGAAGCTTTCTTT

d_call: TRBD2
j_call: TRBJ2-1
clone_size: -
v_call: TRBV4-2
cdr3_aa: CASSQEYRTSGINSYNEQFF
cdr3_nt: TGTGCCAGCAGCCAAGAATATAGGACTAGCGGGATTAACTCCTACAATGAGCAGTTCTTC

d_call: -
j_call: TRBJ1-6
clone_size: -
v_call: TRBV19
cdr3_aa: CASSIDGGYSPLHF
cdr3_nt: TGTGCCAGTAGTATAGATGGAGGTTATTCACCCCTCCACTTT

d_call: -
j_call: TRBJ1-1
clone_size: -
v_call: TRBV19
cdr3_aa: CASLNPGAMNTEAFF
cdr3_nt: TGTGCCAGCCTGAACCCAGGGGCGATGAACACTGAAGCTTTCTTT

d_call: -
j_call: TRBJ1-2
clone_size: -
v_call: TRBV19
cdr3_aa: CASRGLINYGYTF
cdr3_nt: TGTGCCAGTAGAGGACTCATAAACTATGGCTACACCTTC

d_call: TRBD1
j_call: TRBJ2-7
clone_size: -
v_call: TRBV27
cdr3_aa: CASSLRQGVSNYEQYF
cdr3_nt: TGTGCCAGCAGCCTCCGACAGGGGGTCTCTAACTACGAGCAGTACTTC

d_call: -
j_call: TRBJ1-6
clone_size: -
v_call: TRBV6-1
cdr3_aa: CASSEQGLWDSPLHF
cdr3_nt: TGTGCCAGCAGTGAACAGGGTCTGTGGGATTCACCCCTCCACTTT

d_call: TRBD1
j_call: TRBJ1-1
clone_size: -
v_call: TRBV4-2
cdr3_aa: CASSPWTGNTEAFF
cdr3_nt: TGTGCCAGCAGCCCCTGGACAGGGAACACTGAAGCTTTCTTT

d_call: TRBD2
j_call: TRBJ2-3
clone_size: -
v_call: TRBV9
cdr3_aa: CASSLQTSGSDTQYF
cdr3_nt: TGTGCCAGCAGCCTCCAGACTAGCGGGTCAGATACGCAGTATTTT

d_call: -
j_call: TRBJ1-1
clone_size: -
v_call: TRBV3-1/TRBV3-2
cdr3_aa: CASSHGGQNTEAFF
cdr3_nt: TGTGCCAGCAGCCATGGAGGTCAGAACACTGAAGCTTTCTTT

d_call: -
j_call: TRBJ1-2
clone_size: -
v_call: TRBV11-2
cdr3_aa: CASSLGSHRDLGNYGYTF
cdr3_nt: TGTGCCAGCAGCTTAGGTTCCCACAGGGATCTCGGTAACTATGGCTACACCTTC

d_call: TRBD1
j_call: TRBJ1-1
clone_size: -
v_call: TRBV28
cdr3_aa: CASWGQGGTLAEAFF
cdr3_nt: TGTGCCAGCTGGGGACAGGGGGGAACACTCGCTGAAGCTTTCTTT

d_call: -
j_call: TRBJ1-2
clone_size: once
v_call: TRBV5-4
cdr3_aa: CASSFTDRNYGYTF
cdr3_nt: TGTGCCAGCAGCTTTACGGACAGAAACTATGGCTACACCTTC

d_call: -
j_call: TRBJ1-5
clone_size: -
v_call: TRBV28
cdr3_aa: CASRGRQGQPQHF
cdr3_nt: TGTGCCAGCAGAGGACGGCAGGGTCAGCCCCAGCATTTT

d_call: -
j_call: TRBJ2-3
clone_size: -
v_call: TRBV2
cdr3_aa: CASSILGTHTDTQYF
cdr3_nt: TGTGCCAGCAGCATTTTGGGCACACACACAGATACGCAGTATTTT

d_call: -
j_call: TRBJ2-4
clone_size: once
v_call: TRBV27
cdr3_aa: CASSYRQETENIQYF
cdr3_nt: TGTGCCAGCAGCTATAGACAAGAAACGGAAAACATTCAGTACTTC

d_call: -
j_call: TRBJ2-3
clone_size: -
v_call: TRBV30
cdr3_aa: CAWGQNTDTQYF
cdr3_nt: TGTGCCTGGGGACAGAACACAGATACGCAGTATTTT

d_call: TRBD1
j_call: TRBJ1-2
clone_size: -
v_call: TRBV29-1
cdr3_aa: CSAGTGSGGYTF
cdr3_nt: TGCAGCGCCGGGACAGGGAGCGGGGGCTACACCTTC

d_call: -
j_call: TRBJ2-6
clone_size: -
v_call: TRBV10-3
cdr3_aa: CAISNLQGGNVLTF
cdr3_nt: TGTGCCATCAGCAACTTACAGGGTGGCAACGTCCTGACTTTC

d_call: -
j_call: TRBJ1-5
clone_size: once
v_call: TRBV27
cdr3_aa: CASSLSRDQPQHF
cdr3_nt: TGTGCCAGCAGTTTATCCCGGGATCAGCCCCAGCATTTT